What follows are 16 T cell receptor beta chains derived from one specimen sequenced in a study of blood T cell repertoires in COVID-19. Produced via immunoSEQ multiplex PCR; TCRdb's table is partial and in-frame only. The sample records 200,000 to 250,000 clones, approximately 90% being singletons. Sequenced material: peripheral blood. These receptors came from a man aged 25 to 40 with COVID-19, enrolled during active disease.

V and J are TRBV28 and TRBJ2-3; tentatively, D is TRBD2 (6 bases). This CDR3 contains 14 residues. The V gene lost 5 bases and the J gene lost 5 bases, with 14 bases spanning the gap. Germline CDR1 MDHEN, CDR2 SYDVKM. The CDR3 DNA follows: TGTGCCAGCAGTGGAGCGGGTCGTGAAGATACGCAGTATTTT. Translating it yields CASSGAGREDTQYF.

This rearrangement joins TRBV5-4 to TRBJ2-1; 7 positions agree with TRBD2. Trimming cost V 1 base and J 4 bases; bases outside gene matches: 5. The CDR3 length is 15 residues. CDR1 SGHNT and CDR2 YYREEE come from the germline V gene (reference sequence). This CDR3 reads CASSLRLAEYNEQFF. The DNA for the CDR3 is TGTGCCAGCAGCTTGAGGCTAGCGGAGTACAATGAGCAGTTCTTC.

The chain joins TRBV2 to TRBJ1-1; D is uncertain. Germline V gene lookup returns CDR1 SNHLY and CDR2 FYNNEI. Trimming removed 5 bases from V and 0 bases from J, with 19 bases in between. The CDR3 is 17 amino acids. CDR3 nucleotide sequence: TGTGCCAGCAGTCGAGGAGGTCAGGTTAGGATGAACACTGAAGCTTTCTTT. Translating gives CASSRGGQVRMNTEAFF. The whole variable domain, remainder taken from reference TRBV2 and TRBJ1-1, is EPEVTQTPSHQVTQMGQEVILRCVPISNHLYFYWYRQILGQKVEFLVSFYNNEISEKSEIFDDQFSVERPDGSNFTLKIRSTKLEDSAMYFCASSRGGQVRMNTEAFFGQGTRLTVV.

This sequence joins TRBV7-2 and TRBJ1-2; D call uncertain. This CDR3 is 14 amino acids long. Looked up from germline, CDR1 is SGHTA and CDR2 is FQGNSA. V dropped 5 bases and J dropped 8 bases, with 18 bases sitting between them. The CDR3 sequence: CASSPRPAGRGYTF. The CDR3 DNA follows: TGTGCCAGCAGCCCCCGACCGGCAGGAAGAGGCTACACCTTC.

This clone appeared a single time. The chain combines TRBV5-1 with TRBJ2-1; TRBD1 agrees at 8 bases. CDR1 and CDR2 from the germline V gene are SGHRS and YFSETQ. This CDR3 is built from 14 residues. V gave up 4 bases and J gave up 8 bases; unmatched junction bases: 8. The CDR3 DNA reads TGCGCCAGCAGCGTTCAGGGGGCGGAAGATGAGCAGTTCTTC. Translation: CASSVQGAEDEQFF.

The chain recombines TRBV12-3 or TRBV12-4 with TRBJ2-1; perhaps TRBD2 as D (5 bases). Trimming took 6 bases from V and 8 from J, leaving 8 bases between them. This CDR3 region has 11 residues. The CDR3 here is CASRRVDEQFF. The CDR3 coding sequence is TGTGCCAGCAGGAGGGTTGATGAGCAGTTCTTC.

The genes are TRBV9 and TRBJ1-6, with unresolved D. The germline CDR1 and CDR2 sequences are SGDLS and YYNGEE. V was clipped by 4 bases and J by 0 bases, with 17 bases between them. This CDR3 comprises 18 residues. In DNA form, the CDR3 reads TGTGCCAGCAGCCCTCGCGGGGATCTTAGCTCCTATAATTCACCCCTCCACTTT. Its protein is CASSPRGDLSSYNSPLHF.

This chain joins TRBV6-6 and TRBJ1-2; TRBD1 might be the D (5 bases). Trimming cost V 4 bases and J 0 bases, with 12 bases left between them. The CDR3 sequence is 15 residues long. The germline V gene encodes CDR1 MNHNY and CDR2 SVGAGI (reference sequence). DNA of the CDR3: TGTGCCAGCAGTTTTTTAGGGGCCACTAACTATGGCTACACCTTC. It specifies CASSFLGATNYGYTF.

This chain connects TRBV19 to TRBJ1-2; TRBD1 matches 7 bases. Trimming cost V 6 bases and J 2 bases; bases outside gene matches: 3. Germline assignment: CDR1 LNHDA and CDR2 SQIVND (reference sequence). The CDR3 is made up of 13 amino acids. In DNA, the CDR3 is TGTGCCAGTAGCCCGACAGGGAACTATGGCTACACCTTC. It specifies CASSPTGNYGYTF.

The rearrangement uses TRBV27 and TRBJ2-7; D is perhaps TRBD1 (6 bases). The germline CDR1 and CDR2 sequences are MNHEY and SMNVEV (reference sequence). The CDR3 runs to 13 residues. The V end was cut by 3 bases, the J end by 3 bases, with 9 bases between. In DNA form, the CDR3 reads TGTGCCAGCAGTTTGAAACAGGGCTACGAGCAGTACTTC. This translates into CASSLKQGYEQYF.

This sequence joins TRBV18 and TRBJ2-2; perhaps TRBD2 as D (7 bases). CDR1 KGHSH and CDR2 LQKENI come from the germline V gene. With 3 bases removed from V and 4 bases from J, the gap between germline ends came to 18 bases. CDR3 size: 17 residues. CDR3 bases: TGTGCCAGCTCACCCCACTCGTTCGGGGGGCCCACCGGGGAGCTGTTTTTT. It translates to CASSPHSFGGPTGELFF.

This clone was seen many times. The chain couples TRBV4-2 to TRBJ2-2, with TRBD1 as a possible D gene (7 bases). Trimming cost V 5 bases and J 3 bases, with 13 bases left between them. The CDR3 totals 15 residues. From germline, CDR1 is LGHNA and CDR2 YNFKEQ. Written as DNA, the CDR3 is TGTGCCAGCAGCGAACGCGGGACAGACACCGGGGAGCTGTTTTTT. Translating gives CASSERGTDTGELFF.

The genes are TRBV27 and TRBJ2-5; D possibly corresponds to TRBD1 (6 bases). V was trimmed by 7 bases and J by 6 bases, leaving 15 bases between them. The length of the CDR3 is 13 residues. Looked up from germline, CDR1 is MNHEY and CDR2 is SMNVEV (reference sequence). The CDR3 DNA reads as TGTGCCAGCAAAAAACAGGGTGGTCAGACCCAGTACTTC. Translated, it gives CASKKQGGQTQYF.

To note about this clone: One end of the junction varies from germline; a read error may be responsible. The genes are TRBV29-1 and TRBJ2-7; a weak D match, TRBD2 (6 bases). The CDR3 consists of 14 residues. Germline-derived CDR1 and CDR2 are SQVTM and ANQGSEA. CDR3 coding DNA: TGCAGCGTCGAAGATGGGGACTCCCCCTACGAGCAGTACTTC. It is translated as CSVEDGDSPYEQYF.

A single count supports this clone. The chain is built from TRBV6-5 and TRBJ2-7; TRBD1 aligns across 9 bases. The J segment lost 7 bases and the V segment lost 6 bases, leaving 7 bases of the junction unmatched. In germline, CDR1 is MNHEY, CDR2 SVGAGI. The CDR3 sequence is 13 residues long. Written as DNA, the CDR3 is TGTGCCAGCAGAGGGACAGGGTTCGAAGAGCAGTACTTC. It encodes CASRGTGFEEQYF.

The chain has TRBV20-1 and TRBJ2-7, with 9 bases matching TRBD2. Trimming took 3 bases from V and 3 from J; bases not matched to a gene: 12. The germline V gene has CDR1 DFQATT and CDR2 SNEGSKA (reference sequence). The CDR3 extends over 16 amino acids. The CDR3 region has the DNA TGCAGTGCTAGTTGGGTAGCGGGAGTGTTTCTCTACGAGCAGTACTTC. It translates to CSASWVAGVFLYEQYF.